Shown below are 23 T cell receptor beta chains from a single sample sequenced in a study of blood T cell repertoires in COVID-19 (dated by TCRdb to the early 2020s). The library was made by the immunoSEQ multiplex PCR assay. This immuneACCESS table, as held by TCRdb, lists in-frame sequences with V and J called but not all clones. Of the missing ones, under half trace to an unresolved V gene in checked studies; the others have no known cause. The sample profile shows about 36,000 clones; more than 60% of them were found once. The top ten constitute 2% of the sample. Sequencing was performed on peripheral blood. The receptor set was obtained from a man aged 55 to 70 with active COVID-19.

The genes are TRBV27 and TRBJ2-1, with a possible D match to TRBD2 (5 bases). The V end lost 5 bases, the J end lost 2 bases, and 13 bases lay between the germline ends. The CDR3 has 15 amino acids. The germline V gene has CDR1 MNHEY and CDR2 SMNVEV (reference sequence). CDR3 sequence: CASSPSAGAYNEQFF. As DNA, the CDR3 is TGTGCCAGCAGTCCCTCCGCCGGGGCCTACAATGAGCAGTTCTTC.

The rearrangement uses TRBV6-5 and TRBJ2-2, with TRBD1 matching 8 bases. Per the germline V gene, CDR1 is MNHEY and CDR2 is SVGAGI. The CDR3 length is 13 residues. V gave up 5 bases and J gave up 6 bases; unmatched junction bases: 2. CDR3 in DNA: TGTGCCAGCAGTATGACAGGGGCCGGGGAGCTGTTTTTT. Translating it yields CASSMTGAGELFF.

The V call is TRBV6-6, the J call TRBJ2-3, with 11 positions matching TRBD2. The CDR3 runs to 15 residues. The V gene's germline CDR1 is MNHNY and CDR2 SVGAGI (reference sequence). The CDR3 DNA sequence: TGTGGAAGTGGGGTAGCGGGAGGGCAAACAGATACGCAGTATTTT. Translated: CGSGVAGGQTDTQYF.

The chain couples TRBV27 to TRBJ1-1, with 10 bases lining up with TRBD1. The CDR3 runs 14 residues. Germline V lookup: CDR1 MNHEY, CDR2 SMNVEV (reference sequence). Trimming at V came to 6 bases and at J to 4 bases, leaving 5 bases not matched to a gene. The CDR3: CASRQDRGPTEAFF. As DNA, the CDR3 is TGTGCCAGCAGGCAAGACAGGGGGCCCACTGAAGCTTTCTTT.

This chain connects TRBV6-5 to TRBJ2-1; 11 positions match TRBD2. This CDR3 contains 15 residues. The germline V gene encodes CDR1 MNHEY and CDR2 SVGAGI. V was clipped by 6 bases and J by 7 bases; unmatched bases: 8. The CDR3 DNA reads TGTGCCAGCAGACTTAGCGGGAGGGCCTTTAATGAGCAGTTCTTC. Protein sequence: CASRLSGRAFNEQFF.

The chain carries TRBV5-6 and TRBJ2-1, with TRBD1 matching 9 bases. Germline trimming cut 0 bases from V and 3 bases from J; bases unmatched to any gene: 4. The CDR3 sequence is 16 residues long. In germline, CDR1 is SGHDT, CDR2 YYEEEE. CDR3 amino acids: CASSLALTGGYNEQFF. As DNA, the CDR3 is TGTGCCAGCAGCTTGGCCCTGACAGGGGGCTACAATGAGCAGTTCTTC.

This clone was seen only once. The chain links TRBV7-2 to TRBJ2-1; TRBD1 agrees at 11 bases. The CDR3 extends over 16 amino acids. CDR1 is SGHTA, CDR2 FQGNSA, per germline. The J segment lost 4 bases and the V segment lost 3 bases, leaving 5 bases of the junction unmatched. The DNA for the CDR3 is TGTGCCAGCAGCTTGGCCGGGACAGGGGGGTACAATGAGCAGTTCTTC. Translated: CASSLAGTGGYNEQFF.

The count of this clone is one. The rearrangement links TRBV6-5 to TRBJ1-4, with D perhaps TRBD1 (6 bases). The germline V and J ends were trimmed by 6 bases and 10 bases, with 21 bases remaining between them. This CDR3 spans 15 amino acids. Per germline, CDR1 MNHEY and CDR2 SVGAGI. The CDR3, as DNA: TGTGCCAGCAGCGAGTTTTCAGGGGAGAGGGGAAAACTGTTTTTT. It yields the protein CASSEFSGERGKLFF.

The chain has TRBV10-2 and TRBJ1-5; perhaps TRBD1 as D (6 bases). Germline assignment: CDR1 WSHSY and CDR2 SAAADI. The ends were cut back, 0 bases at V and 0 bases at J, with 21 bases in the middle. The length of the CDR3 is 20 residues. In nucleotides, the CDR3 is TGCGCCAGCAGTGAGTCGGGGTTCGGAGCAGGGGAATATAGCAATCAGCCCCAGCATTTT. Amino acids: CASSESGFGAGEYSNQPQHF.

This clone was seen a single time. The chain combines TRBV4-1 with TRBJ1-2; no reliable D call. Germline loops: CDR1 MGHRA, CDR2 YSYEKL. Trimming pared 1 base from V and 5 bases from J, leaving 11 bases between. The CDR3 sequence is 14 residues long. The CDR3 here is CASSQGGSKYGYTF. The CDR3 DNA sequence: TGCGCCAGCAGCCAAGGAGGGTCCAAGTATGGCTACACCTTC.

The chain joins TRBV19 to TRBJ1-1, with unresolved D. Germline V gene lookup returns CDR1 LNHDA and CDR2 SQIVND (reference sequence). The CDR3 has 14 amino acids. The V end was cut by 5 bases, the J end by 4 bases, with 14 bases between. The CDR3 DNA is TGTGCCAGTAGTCGACAATCAGTCAGCACTGAAGCTTTCTTT. Its translation is CASSRQSVSTEAFF.

This clone appeared a few times. The chain has TRBV19 and TRBJ1-5, with 9 bases matching TRBD1. Germline CDR1 LNHDA, CDR2 SQIVND (reference sequence). J lost 6 bases, V lost 5 bases, and 8 bases had no gene match. This CDR3 is built from 15 residues. The CDR3 reads CASSLDRGGRQPQHF. CDR3 bases: TGTGCCAGTAGTCTCGACAGGGGGGGACGTCAGCCCCAGCATTTT.

The rearrangement links TRBV27 to TRBJ2-1, with D possibly matching TRBD1 (6 bases). Per germline, CDR1 MNHEY and CDR2 SMNVEV (reference sequence). V lost 5 bases to trimming and J lost 12 bases, with 11 bases between them. The CDR3 extends over 11 amino acids. The CDR3 is CASSAGQRQFF. CDR3 nucleotides: TGTGCCAGCAGTGCTGGACAGAGGCAGTTCTTC.

This clone was observed a handful of times. The chain links TRBV11-2 to TRBJ1-6; D possibly corresponds to TRBD1 (6 bases). V lost 4 bases and J lost 7, with 14 bases in between. This CDR3 has 15 residues. Germline CDR1 is SGHAT and CDR2 is FQNNGV. The CDR3 reads CASSYQGRGNSPLHF. Here the CDR3 DNA reads TGTGCCAGCAGCTACCAGGGGAGGGGGAATTCACCCCTCCACTTT.

A note on this clone: Other DNA sequences in this sample translate to the same CDR3. The chain has TRBV11-2 and TRBJ1-1, with 9 bases matching TRBD1. The CDR3 covers 14 residues. The junction had 4 bases not matched to a gene; V was cut back by 4 bases and J by 4 bases. Germline CDR1 SGHAT, CDR2 FQNNGV. CDR3 nucleotides: TGTGCCAGCAGCTCGGGACAGGGAGCCACTGAAGCTTTCTTT. Its protein product is CASSSGQGATEAFF.

CDR3 protein: CASSPGTGGTGELFF. CDR3 bases: TGTGCCAGCAGCCCTGGGACAGGCGGGACCGGGGAGCTGTTTTTT. The genes are TRBV9 and TRBJ2-2; 8 nucleotides align to TRBD1. CDR3 size: 15 residues. V trimming: 4 bases; J trimming: 5 bases; junction bases outside the gene matches: 7. Germline lookup yields CDR1 SGDLS and CDR2 YYNGEE.

About this clone itself: The junction departs from the called germline gene at one end, perhaps through a read error. J is TRBJ1-2 and V is TRBV5-6, with 7 bases lining up with TRBD1. The CDR3 sequence is 11 residues long. Germline-derived CDR1 and CDR2 are SGHDT and YYEEEE. The CDR3 here is CASSSGQTPSF. The CDR3 nucleotides are TGTGCCAGCAGCTCGGGACAGACCCCATCCTTC.

V usage is TRBV19 and J usage is TRBJ2-1, with D possibly TRBD1 on 5 matching bases. The germline gives CDR1 LNHDA, CDR2 SQIVND (reference sequence). V gave up 1 base and J gave up 2 bases, with 9 bases separating them. The CDR3 extends over 15 amino acids. DNA of the CDR3: TGTGCCAGTAGTATAGGGGGCCGAACCTACAATGAGCAGTTCTTC. Its translation: CASSIGGRTYNEQFF.

The rearrangement joins TRBV30 to TRBJ1-2; D remains unclear. Per germline, CDR1 GTSNPN and CDR2 SVGIG (reference sequence). The CDR3 sequence is 12 residues long. Trimming took 4 bases from V and 7 from J, leaving 13 bases between them. The CDR3 sequence: CAWTLPGAGYTF. In DNA, the CDR3 is TGTGCCTGGACCCTCCCGGGAGCTGGCTACACCTTC.

The V gene is TRBV24-1, the J gene TRBJ2-1; tentative D call: TRBD2 (5 bases). The germline CDR1 and CDR2 sequences are KGHDR and SFDVKD. The CDR3 is 14 amino acids. The germline V and J ends were trimmed by 4 bases and 8 bases, with 14 bases remaining between them. The CDR3 DNA is TGTGCCACCAGTGACCCCCGGGGTTTGGATGAGCAGTTCTTC. Translation: CATSDPRGLDEQFF.

The chain carries TRBV27 and TRBJ1-1; 7 bases agree with TRBD1. This CDR3 is 14 amino acids long. With V trimmed by 8 bases and J by 2 bases, 8 bases remained unmatched. Germline V gives CDR1 MNHEY, CDR2 SMNVEV (reference sequence). The CDR3 coding sequence is TGTGCCAGCTACCGGGCAGGGGGAAACACTGAAGCTTTCTTT. The encoded protein is CASYRAGGNTEAFF.

The V gene is TRBV10-3, the J gene TRBJ2-5; possibly TRBD1 for D (6 bases). This CDR3 spans 15 amino acids. The V gene lost 0 bases and the J gene lost 4 bases, with 12 bases spanning the gap. Germline lookup yields CDR1 ENHRY and CDR2 SYGVKD. The CDR3, as DNA: TGTGCCATCAGTGAGTCGGGGGCCCCTATAGAGACCCAGTACTTC. Protein: CAISESGAPIETQYF.

This chain links TRBV30 with TRBJ2-3, with 7 bases identical to TRBD2. CDR3 size: 15 residues. CDR1 is GTSNPN and CDR2 is SVGIG in the germline V gene (reference sequence). V lost 3 bases, J lost 4 bases, and 10 bases stayed unmatched. CDR3 amino acids: CAWSAEAGEADTQYF. CDR3 bases: TGTGCCTGGAGCGCCGAGGCGGGAGAGGCAGATACGCAGTATTTT. The whole variable domain, remainder taken from reference TRBV30 and TRBJ2-3, is SQTIHQWPATLVQPVGSPLSLECTVEGTSNPNLYWYRQAAGRGLQLLFYSVGIGQISSEVPQNLSASRPQDRQFILSSKKLLLSDSGFYLCAWSAEAGEADTQYFGPGTRLTVL.